This T cell receptor (beta chain) was found in a study of a mutant IDH1 vaccine in newly diagnosed glioma. This clone was seen once. From germline, CDR1 is KGHSH and CDR2 LQKENI. This CDR3 contains 13 residues. The junction had 3 bases not matched to a gene; V was cut back by 2 bases and J by 6 bases. TCRdb keeps only in-frame clones here, not all; method: immunoSEQ multiplex PCR. The sample carries 15,000 to 20,000 clones, roughly 85% recorded once. Regarding time point: baseline, week 1 (first vaccination visit). Treatment specified: pre-vaccination baseline after standard-of-care therapy. The clonotype comes from a man aged 35 to 55 with glioma. Sequenced material: PBMCs, taken from a glioma patient treated with radiotherapy, temozolomide or both. The chain carries TRBV18 and TRBJ1-2; TRBD1 matches 7 bases. In DNA form, the CDR3 reads TGTGCCAGCTCACCAGGACAGGAAAATGGCTACACCTTC. It translates to CASSPGQENGYTF.